Each of the 21 T cell receptor beta chains below was sequenced from the same sample in a study of cytomegalovirus exposure and HLA in healthy donors. In the PCR, 60 Vbeta and 13 Jbeta primers were used. Produced via immunoSEQ multiplex PCR; TCRdb's table is partial and in-frame only. Here the sample spans under 200,000 clones, roughly three quarters being singletons. Material: PBMCs. These receptors all stem from a woman aged 50 to 60 in good health and CMV-seronegative.

The CDR3 protein is CASSVAGPYGYTF. The CDR3 DNA sequence: TGTGCCAGCAGCGTAGCAGGTCCCTATGGCTACACCTTC. The chain uses TRBV9 and TRBJ1-2, with D uncertain. Germline CDR1 and CDR2: SGDLS and YYNGEE. The CDR3 sequence is 13 residues long. Trimming pared 0 bases from V and 4 bases from J, leaving 7 bases between.

The rearrangement joins TRBV9 to TRBJ2-2, with 7 positions matching TRBD1. CDR3 length: 17 residues. V lost 3 bases to trimming and J lost 0 bases; unmatched junction nucleotides: 8. Germline-derived CDR1 and CDR2 are SGDLS and YYNGEE. The DNA of the CDR3 is TGTGCCAGCAGCGCTTATCAGGGGGAATCGAACACCGGGGAGCTGTTTTTT. As protein: CASSAYQGESNTGELFF.

V is TRBV7-3 and J is TRBJ2-2; 9 bases fit TRBD2. This CDR3 contains 17 residues. V shed 0 bases and J 0 bases; nucleotides not matched to a gene: 2. In germline, CDR1 is SGHTA, CDR2 FQGTGA. The CDR3 sequence is CASSLTAGGPNTGELFF. The CDR3 bases are TGTGCCAGCAGCTTAACTGCGGGAGGGCCGAACACCGGGGAGCTGTTTTTT. The full variable domain, rest sourced from reference TRBV7-3 and TRBJ2-2, is GAGVSQTPSNKVTEKGKYVELRCDPISGHTALYWYRQSLGQGPEFLIYFQGTGAADDSGLPNDRFFAVRPEGSVSTLKIQRTERGDSAVYLCASSLTAGGPNTGELFFGEGSRLTVL.

This clone was seen a few times. The chain carries TRBV19 and TRBJ1-1; no clear D gene. The V end lost 5 bases, the J end lost 1 base, and 11 bases lay between the germline ends. The CDR3 is 14 amino acids. Germline-derived CDR1 and CDR2 are LNHDA and SQIVND (reference sequence). The CDR3 nucleotides are TGTGCCAGTAGTTTGCGGAGTCCGAACACTGAAGCTTTCTTT. It specifies CASSLRSPNTEAFF. The full variable domain, rest sourced from reference TRBV19 and TRBJ1-1, is DGGITQSPKYLFRKEGQNVTLSCEQNLNHDAMYWYRQDPGQGLRLIYYSQIVNDFQKGDIAEGYSVSREKKESFPLTVTSAQKNPTAFYLCASSLRSPNTEAFFGQGTRLTVV.

This chain uses TRBV28 with TRBJ1-4; D uncertain. Trimming shortened V by 5 bases and J by 6 bases, and 13 bases separated the two germline ends. CDR3 length equals 14 residues. The V gene's germline CDR1 is MDHEN and CDR2 SYDVKM. The CDR3: CASSPPRGYEKLFF. As DNA, the CDR3 is TGTGCCAGCAGTCCGCCCCGCGGGTATGAAAAACTGTTTTTT.

This sequence joins TRBV10-3 and TRBJ1-5, with 9 bases fitting TRBD1. CDR3 length equals 16 residues. The V segment lost 4 bases and the J segment 2 bases; nucleotides outside the gene matches: 6. CDR1 is ENHRY and CDR2 is SYGVKD in the germline V gene. CDR3: CAISGRDREGNQPQHF. DNA for the CDR3: TGTGCCATCAGTGGAAGGGACAGGGAGGGCAATCAGCCCCAGCATTTT.

The CDR3 protein is CSVEPSLDGYTF. The CDR3 DNA is TGCAGCGTTGAGCCCAGCCTAGATGGCTACACCTTC. The chain recombines TRBV29-1 with TRBJ1-2, with D hard to call. Trimming took off 3 bases at V and 6 bases at J, with 11 bases between the two ends. Per germline, CDR1 SQVTM and CDR2 ANQGSEA. This CDR3 spans 12 amino acids.

This chain links TRBV7-8 with TRBJ2-3; 8 positions match TRBD2. CDR1 and CDR2 from the germline V gene are SGHVS and FQNEAQ. J lost 2 bases, V lost 2 bases, and 6 bases had no gene match. The CDR3 extends over 16 amino acids. The CDR3 reads CASSLMFSGNTDTQYF. The DNA of the CDR3 is TGTGCCAGCAGCTTAATGTTTAGCGGGAACACAGATACGCAGTATTTT.

The V and J genes are TRBV7-6 and TRBJ1-5; D is perhaps TRBD1 (6 bases). The CDR3 covers 14 residues. V lost 5 bases and J lost 3, with 11 bases in between. Germline CDR1 is SGHVS and CDR2 is FNYEAQ. The CDR3 spells CASSPGTINQPQHF. CDR3 in DNA: TGTGCCAGCAGCCCCGGGACAATCAATCAGCCCCAGCATTTT.

V and J are TRBV15 and TRBJ1-3, with unresolved D. This CDR3 comprises 14 residues. From germline, CDR1 is LNHNV and CDR2 YYDKDF (reference sequence). V was shortened by 9 bases and J by 2 bases, with 14 bases between the two germline ends. Here the CDR3 reads CATESVSPGNTIYF. The DNA for the CDR3 is TGTGCCACGGAGAGTGTTAGTCCTGGAAACACCATATATTTT. Filled out from reference TRBV15 and TRBJ1-3, the complete variable domain reads DAMVIQNPRYQVTQFGKPVTLSCSQTLNHNVMYWYQQKSSQAPKLLFHYYDKDFNNEADTPDNFQSRRPNTSFCFLDIRSPGLGDTAMYLCATESVSPGNTIYFGEGSWLTVV.

This chain's CDR3 is CASKIEDRAGALHF. CDR3 bases: TGTGCCAGCAAAATAGAGGACAGGGCGGGAGCCCTCCACTTT. The J gene is TRBJ1-6, the V gene TRBV27; 8 nucleotides match TRBD1. Germline CDR1 and CDR2: MNHEY and SMNVEV (reference sequence). V lost 7 bases, J lost 14 bases, and 13 bases stayed unmatched. The CDR3 length is 14 residues.

This chain's CDR3 is CASSSNLDTGFSNTEAFF. The DNA of the CDR3 is TGTGCCAGCAGCTCTAACTTAGATACGGGGTTTTCGAACACTGAAGCTTTCTTT. V usage is TRBV11-2 and J usage is TRBJ1-1, with D uncertain. V was trimmed by 4 bases and J by 1 base, leaving 22 bases between them. Looked up from germline, CDR1 is SGHAT and CDR2 is FQNNGV. CDR3 size: 18 residues.

The V gene is TRBV6-5, the J gene TRBJ1-4, with D unclear. The V and J ends lost 2 bases and 10 bases respectively, with 5 bases between them. Looked up from germline, CDR1 is MNHEY and CDR2 is SVGAGI. The CDR3 is 11 amino acids. Here the CDR3 reads CASSYRGKLFF. The CDR3 coding sequence is TGTGCCAGCAGTTACCGGGGAAAACTGTTTTTT.

The chain has TRBV16 and TRBJ1-3; no reliable D call. V gave up 4 bases and J gave up 3 bases, with 7 bases separating them. This CDR3 spans 13 amino acids. Germline CDR1 KGHSY, CDR2 FQNENV. Here the CDR3 DNA reads TGTGCCAGCAGCCGCGGGGTTGGAAACACCATATATTTT. This codes for CASSRGVGNTIYF. The full variable domain, completed using reference TRBV16 and TRBJ1-3, is GEEVAQTPKHLVRGEGQKAKLYCAPIKGHSYVFWYQQVLKNEFKFLISFQNENVFDETGMPKERFSAKCLPNSPCSLEIQATKLEDSAVYFCASSRGVGNTIYFGEGSWLTVV.

This clone showed up just a few times. The chain is built from TRBV19 and TRBJ1-6; TRBD1 aligns across 7 bases. The CDR3 sequence is 16 residues long. V lost 4 bases, J lost 7 bases, and 10 bases stayed unmatched. From germline, CDR1 is LNHDA and CDR2 SQIVND (reference sequence). CDR3 sequence reads: CASSSTGVTWNSPLHF. Here the CDR3 DNA reads TGTGCCAGTAGTAGCACAGGGGTGACGTGGAATTCACCCCTCCACTTT.

The gene calls are TRBV10-3 and TRBJ2-5; 10 nucleotides align to TRBD2. This CDR3 has 14 amino acids. V lost 4 bases, J lost 1 base, and 0 bases stayed unmatched. Looked up from germline, CDR1 is ENHRY and CDR2 is SYGVKD. Here the CDR3 reads CAISGTSGQETQYF. In DNA form, the CDR3 reads TGTGCCATCAGTGGGACTAGCGGCCAAGAGACCCAGTACTTC.

This chain links TRBV7-2 with TRBJ1-5, with 9 bases aligning to TRBD1. The J segment lost 7 bases and the V segment lost 5 bases, leaving 6 bases of the junction unmatched. The CDR3 extends over 14 amino acids. Germline V gives CDR1 SGHTA, CDR2 FQGNSA. CDR3 coding DNA: TGTGCCAGCAGCAAGGACAGGGGAAAGCAGCCCCAGCATTTT. Translated, it gives CASSKDRGKQPQHF.

V and J are TRBV5-1 and TRBJ1-1, with TRBD1 matching 8 bases. The germline CDR1 and CDR2 sequences are SGHRS and YFSETQ. The CDR3 contains 17 residues. The ends lost 0 bases at V and 4 bases at J; junction bases unmatched: 11. The DNA of the CDR3 is TGCGCCAGCAGCTTGGGGGCAGGGGGCTCAAGCAGCACTGAAGCTTTCTTT. Amino acid sequence: CASSLGAGGSSSTEAFF. Variable domain in full (rest from reference TRBV5-1 and TRBJ1-1): KAGVTQTPRYLIKTRGQQVTLSCSPISGHRSVSWYQQTPGQGLQFLFEYFSETQRNKGNFPGRFSGRQFSNSRSEMNVSTLELGDSALYLCASSLGAGGSSSTEAFFGQGTRLTVV.

This clone turned up a few times. This chain uses TRBV14 with TRBJ1-1; a weak D match, TRBD1 (5 bases). The germline CDR1 and CDR2 sequences are SGHDN and FVKESK. This CDR3 spans 20 amino acids. The V end was cut by 1 base, the J end by 6 bases, with 30 bases between. CDR3 bases: TGTGCCAGCAGCCAAGTTGGTTTGGGCAGGGATCGTTCACCGGGGGCTGAAGCTTTCTTT. It codes for CASSQVGLGRDRSPGAEAFF.

This chain connects TRBV30 to TRBJ2-1, with D unresolved. Germline lookup yields CDR1 GTSNPN and CDR2 SVGIG (reference sequence). Trimming shortened V by 4 bases and J by 5 bases, and 15 bases separated the two germline ends. The CDR3 sequence is 14 residues long. The CDR3 nucleotides are TGTGCCTGGACTCATGGAGTCACCAACAATGAGCAGTTCTTC. Its translation is CAWTHGVTNNEQFF.

The rearrangement links TRBV28 to TRBJ1-6, with 7 positions matching TRBD1. The CDR3 is 13 residues long. Per germline, CDR1 MDHEN and CDR2 SYDVKM. V was pared by 6 bases and J by 10 bases, with 6 bases of the junction left unmatched. The CDR3 nucleotides are TGTGCCAGCAGGCTGACAGGGAAATCACCCCTCCACTTT. Protein: CASRLTGKSPLHF.